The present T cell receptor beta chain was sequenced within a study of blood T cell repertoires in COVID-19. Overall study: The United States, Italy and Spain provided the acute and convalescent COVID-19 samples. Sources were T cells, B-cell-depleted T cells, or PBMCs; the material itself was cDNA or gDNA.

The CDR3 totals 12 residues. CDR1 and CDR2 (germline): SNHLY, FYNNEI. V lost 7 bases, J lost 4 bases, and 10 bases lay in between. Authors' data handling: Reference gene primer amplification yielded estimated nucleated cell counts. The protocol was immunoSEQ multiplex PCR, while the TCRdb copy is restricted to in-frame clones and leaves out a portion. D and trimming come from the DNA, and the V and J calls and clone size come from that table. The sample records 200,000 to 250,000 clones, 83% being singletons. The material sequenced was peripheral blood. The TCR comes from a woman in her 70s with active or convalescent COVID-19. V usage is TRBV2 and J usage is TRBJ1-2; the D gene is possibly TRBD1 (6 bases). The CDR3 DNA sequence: TGTGCCAGCATCGGGGGGGCCTATGGCTACACCTTC. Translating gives CASIGGAYGYTF.